The 26 T cell receptor beta chains in this list originate from one sample, sequenced in a study of radiotherapy plus CTLA-4 blockade in lung cancer. Sequencing was performed with immunoSEQ multiplex PCR; in TCRdb, only in-frame clones are kept and a portion is missing. This table has 53,000 or so clones, about 86% appearing once. Material: peripheral blood, obtained from a patient treated with radiotherapy plus ipilimumab. The receptors were sampled from a human donor with non-small cell lung cancer that progressed on radiotherapy plus ipilimumab. Some clones in this sample may be carry-over from other donors' samples.

This clone was observed once. The chain uses TRBV2 and TRBJ1-1, with D tentatively TRBD1 (6 bases). The CDR3 extends over 13 amino acids. The V and J ends lost 6 bases and 1 base respectively, with 9 bases between them. Germline CDR1 SNHLY, CDR2 FYNNEI. Written as DNA, the CDR3 is TGTGCCAGCAGGTACAGGGAGAACACTGAAGCTTTCTTT. Protein product: CASRYRENTEAFF.

The chain employs TRBV29-1 and TRBJ2-7; 8 bases are a match to TRBD2. Germline CDR1 is SQVTM and CDR2 is ANQGSEA. J was trimmed by 3 bases and V by 6 bases; bases with no gene match: 7. The CDR3 totals 13 residues. The CDR3 loop is CSVDESGSYEQYF. DNA of the CDR3: TGCAGCGTCGACGAGAGCGGGAGCTACGAGCAGTACTTC.

The chain is built from TRBV27 and TRBJ2-1, with a weak D call TRBD2 (5 bases). Germline loops: CDR1 MNHEY, CDR2 SMNVEV (reference sequence). V was clipped by 6 bases and J by 7 bases, with 16 bases between them. The CDR3 runs to 14 residues. The CDR3 DNA follows: TGTGCCAGCAGCTTAGCCCGAAGCGGTAATGAGCAGTTCTTC. Residues: CASSLARSGNEQFF.

The chain combines TRBV29-1 with TRBJ2-1; 7 positions agree with TRBD2. The germline V gene has CDR1 SQVTM and CDR2 ANQGSEA. This CDR3 contains 13 residues. V dropped 7 bases and J dropped 5; count of bases not matched to a gene: 8. The CDR3: CSARGGLDNEQFF. The CDR3 DNA reads TGCAGCGCCCGCGGGGGACTCGACAATGAGCAGTTCTTC.

The gene calls are TRBV27 and TRBJ2-1, with TRBD2 matching over 15 bases. In germline, CDR1 is MNHEY, CDR2 SMNVEV (reference sequence). The ends lost 6 bases at V and 9 bases at J; junction bases unmatched: 6. The CDR3 is 15 residues long. CDR3 protein: CASRGLAGGPGEQFF. DNA for the CDR3: TGTGCCAGCAGAGGACTAGCGGGAGGGCCTGGTGAGCAGTTCTTC.

The chain couples TRBV4-3 to TRBJ2-7; 12 positions agree with TRBD2. With V trimmed by 0 bases and J by 7 bases, 7 bases remained unmatched. Looked up from germline, CDR1 is LGHNA and CDR2 is YSLEER. The CDR3 consists of 16 residues. CDR3 sequence (DNA): TGCGCCAGCAGCCAAGAACATGGACTAGCGGGAAGAGAGCAGTACTTC. This gives the protein CASSQEHGLAGREQYF.

This clone was recorded only once. The CDR3 nucleotides read TGTGCCAGTAGTATATTCGACAGGGGCTCCTACGAGCAGTACTTC. This translates into CASSIFDRGSYEQYF. V gene TRBV19 combines with J gene TRBJ2-7, with 8 bases lining up with TRBD1. Germline assignment: CDR1 LNHDA and CDR2 SQIVND (reference sequence). The CDR3 is made up of 15 amino acids. The junction had 3 bases not matched to a gene; V was cut back by 2 bases and J by 0 bases.

This clone was seen once. The J gene is TRBJ2-1, the V gene TRBV5-1, with D tentatively TRBD1 (6 bases). The CDR3 spans 13 residues. V dropped 4 bases and J dropped 7 bases, with 12 bases sitting between them. Per the germline V gene, CDR1 is SGHRS and CDR2 is YFSETQ. The CDR3 sequence: CASSVQGRNEQFF. As DNA, the CDR3 is TGCGCCAGCAGCGTCCAGGGGCGGAATGAGCAGTTCTTC.

This clone occurred once. J is TRBJ1-2 and V is TRBV13, with a tentative D call TRBD1 (6 bases). Germline V gives CDR1 PRHDT, CDR2 FYEKMQ (reference sequence). The CDR3 covers 14 residues. The V end was cut by 5 bases, the J end by 4 bases, with 14 bases between. The CDR3 DNA sequence: TGTGCCAGCAGCGTCCAGGGGTCGGGCTATGGCTACACCTTC. It translates to CASSVQGSGYGYTF.

This clone was observed a few times. This chain joins TRBV4-1 and TRBJ2-1; D unclear. The V end lost 5 bases, the J end lost 1 base, and 9 bases lay between the germline ends. Germline V lookup: CDR1 MGHRA, CDR2 YSYEKL. The CDR3 spans 14 residues. For the CDR3, the DNA is TGCGCCAGCAGCGAGCTAGATTCCTACAATGAGCAGTTCTTC. Translation: CASSELDSYNEQFF.

This clone has a single count. The gene calls are TRBV27 and TRBJ2-7; TRBD1 agrees at 9 bases. Germline V gives CDR1 MNHEY, CDR2 SMNVEV (reference sequence). Unmatched junction bases numbered 8, after V lost 6 bases and J lost 2 bases. The CDR3 has 15 residues. CDR3 sequence reads: CASSRTGTGTYEQYF. The CDR3, as DNA: TGTGCCAGCAGCCGCACCGGGACAGGGACCTACGAGCAGTACTTC.

V gene TRBV11-3 combines with J gene TRBJ2-3, with 9 nucleotides matching TRBD2. V lost 4 bases and J lost 4; bases outside the gene matches: 9. The germline gives CDR1 SGHNT, CDR2 YENEEA. The CDR3 covers 16 residues. CDR3 sequence: CASSSGRTSVADTQYF. In DNA form, the CDR3 reads TGTGCCAGCAGCTCGGGACGGACTAGCGTGGCAGATACGCAGTATTTT.

V is TRBV7-2 and J is TRBJ2-7, with a tentative D call TRBD2 (6 bases). Trimming cost V 4 bases and J 1 base, with 14 bases left between them. CDR3 size: 15 residues. Germline CDR1 and CDR2: SGHTA and FQGNSA. The CDR3 sequence is CASSSPRRASYEQYF. The CDR3 coding sequence is TGTGCCAGCAGCTCCCCCAGGAGGGCTTCCTACGAGCAGTACTTC. Full variable domain (outside the CDR3, taken from reference TRBV7-2 and TRBJ2-7): GAGVSQSPSNKVTEKGKDVELRCDPISGHTALYWYRQSLGQGLEFLIYFQGNSAPDKSGLPSDRFSAERTGGSVSTLTIQRTQQEDSAVYLCASSSPRRASYEQYFGPGTRLTVT.

CDR3 region: CASSVVEGFGYTF. CDR3 DNA: TGTGCCAGCAGCGTAGTCGAGGGTTTTGGCTACACCTTC. The chain couples TRBV9 to TRBJ1-2, with D unresolved. V gave up 0 bases and J gave up 7 bases, with 10 bases separating them. The CDR3 runs 13 residues. CDR1 and CDR2 (germline): SGDLS, YYNGEE.

V gene TRBV29-1 combines with J gene TRBJ2-3; the D gene is possibly TRBD2 (5 bases). With 3 bases removed from V and 5 bases from J, the gap between germline ends came to 12 bases. There are 13 residues in the CDR3. Germline-derived CDR1 and CDR2 are SQVTM and ANQGSEA. The CDR3 coding sequence is TGCAGCGTTGATAGTCGGGATATAGATACGCAGTATTTT. Translating it yields CSVDSRDIDTQYF.

The chain joins TRBV30 to TRBJ2-7; 10 positions match TRBD1. The CDR3 loop spans 15 amino acids. In germline, CDR1 is GTSNPN, CDR2 SVGIG (reference sequence). V was clipped by 2 bases and J by 5 bases; unmatched bases: 9. The CDR3, as DNA: TGTGCCTGGAGTATCGGGACAGGGGTATTAGACGAGCAGTACTTC. Its protein is CAWSIGTGVLDEQYF.

This clone has only a few counts. V usage is TRBV6-1 and J usage is TRBJ1-1; D not certain. The CDR3 consists of 13 residues. V dropped 2 bases and J dropped 10 bases, with 14 bases sitting between them. The germline CDR1 and CDR2 sequences are MNHNS and SASEGT. The CDR3 here is CASSENDVAGAFF. CDR3 bases: TGTGCCAGCAGTGAAAACGACGTAGCCGGAGCTTTCTTT.

This clone has only a few counts. The chain recombines TRBV5-6 with TRBJ2-7, with D tentatively TRBD1 (6 bases). This CDR3 has 16 residues. The V gene lost 5 bases and the J gene lost 3 bases, with 21 bases spanning the gap. CDR1 and CDR2 (germline): SGHDT, YYEEEE. The CDR3 region is CASRGVTGTQGYEQYF. CDR3 DNA: TGTGCCAGCAGAGGAGTGACCGGGACACAGGGCTACGAGCAGTACTTC.

A single count supports this clone. V is TRBV19 and J is TRBJ2-1, with 8 nucleotides matching TRBD2. The V gene's germline CDR1 is LNHDA and CDR2 SQIVND (reference sequence). This CDR3 is built from 15 residues. V was clipped by 5 bases and J by 8 bases; unmatched bases: 11. CDR3 nucleotide sequence: TGTGCCAGTAGTGGGACTAGGGGGGTGAGAGATGAGCAGTTCTTC. Its translation: CASSGTRGVRDEQFF.

The chain is built from TRBV13 and TRBJ2-5, with TRBD2 matching 7 bases. V shed 1 base, J shed 1 base, and the junction held 9 bases outside the gene matches. The CDR3 length is 17 residues. Germline V gives CDR1 PRHDT, CDR2 FYEKMQ (reference sequence). The CDR3 DNA reads as TGTGCCAGCAGCTTAGAGCGGGGCGGCAGTCTCCAAGAGACCCAGTACTTC. Protein product: CASSLERGGSLQETQYF.

J is TRBJ2-5 and V is TRBV28; TRBD1 aligns across 11 bases. V lost 3 bases and J lost 5; bases outside the gene matches: 8. CDR3 length: 16 amino acids. The germline CDR1 and CDR2 sequences are MDHEN and SYDVKM. Here the CDR3 DNA reads TGTGCCAGCAGTTTCCCGGCGGGACAGGGGGAGGAGACCCAGTACTTC. This codes for CASSFPAGQGEETQYF.

The chain recombines TRBV5-1 with TRBJ2-7, with D perhaps matching TRBD1 (5 bases). This CDR3 is 13 amino acids long. CDR1 and CDR2 (germline): SGHRS, YFSETQ. V shed 2 bases and J shed 2 bases, with 8 bases lying between them. CDR3: CASSFGQAYEQYF. The CDR3 DNA reads TGCGCCAGCAGCTTCGGACAAGCCTACGAGCAGTACTTC.

This clone is a singleton in its sample. V gene TRBV19 combines with J gene TRBJ1-3; D unresolved. The length of the CDR3 is 14 residues. Germline loops: CDR1 LNHDA, CDR2 SQIVND (reference sequence). The V end was cut by 2 bases, the J end by 4 bases, with 9 bases between. The CDR3: CASSIREEGNTIYF. CDR3 DNA: TGTGCCAGTAGTATACGGGAAGAGGGAAACACCATATATTTT.

V and J are TRBV9 and TRBJ1-5, with D hard to call. Germline V CDR1 and CDR2: SGDLS, YYNGEE. The V end was cut by 3 bases, the J end by 4 bases, with 8 bases between. The CDR3 has 13 residues. CDR3 residues: CASSALPNQPQHF. In DNA form, the CDR3 reads TGTGCCAGCAGCGCCCTTCCTAATCAGCCCCAGCATTTT.

The genes are TRBV5-1 and TRBJ2-3; D unresolved. CDR3 size: 14 residues. CDR1 is SGHRS, CDR2 YFSETQ, per germline. Trimming cost V 2 bases and J 2 bases, with 9 bases left between them. This chain's CDR3 is CASSFQETTDTQYF. The CDR3 DNA is TGCGCCAGCAGCTTTCAGGAAACCACAGATACGCAGTATTTT.

The chain joins TRBV29-1 to TRBJ2-1; the match to TRBD2 covers 11 bases. The CDR3 has 17 amino acids. Germline V gene lookup returns CDR1 SQVTM and CDR2 ANQGSEA. V shed 0 bases, J shed 1 base, and the junction held 5 bases outside the gene matches. The CDR3 spells CSVEDRASGGSYNEQFF. Written as DNA, the CDR3 is TGCAGCGTTGAAGATCGGGCTAGCGGGGGGTCCTACAATGAGCAGTTCTTC.